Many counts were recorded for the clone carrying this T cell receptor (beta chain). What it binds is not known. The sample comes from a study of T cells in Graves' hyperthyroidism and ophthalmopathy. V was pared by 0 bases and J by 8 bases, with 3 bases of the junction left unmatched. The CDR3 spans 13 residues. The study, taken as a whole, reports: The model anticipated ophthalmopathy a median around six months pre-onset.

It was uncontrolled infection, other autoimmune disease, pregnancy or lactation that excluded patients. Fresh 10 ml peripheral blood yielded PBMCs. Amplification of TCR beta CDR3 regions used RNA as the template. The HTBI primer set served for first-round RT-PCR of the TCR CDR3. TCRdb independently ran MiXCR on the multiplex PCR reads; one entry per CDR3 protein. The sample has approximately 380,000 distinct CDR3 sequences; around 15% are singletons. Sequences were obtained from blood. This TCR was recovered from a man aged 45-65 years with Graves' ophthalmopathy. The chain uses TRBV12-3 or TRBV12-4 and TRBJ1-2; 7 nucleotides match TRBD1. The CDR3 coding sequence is TGTGCCAGCAGTTTAGCGGGACAGACCGGCTACACCTTC. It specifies CASSLAGQTGYTF.